Detailed here is one TCR beta chain. The data belong to a study of control samples from healthy donors and cancer patients. This CDR3 comprises 15 residues. V was cut by 0 bases and J by 0 bases, with 9 bases left in between. Germline V gene lookup returns CDR1 SGHKS and CDR2 YYEKEE (reference sequence). Libraries were prepared by immunoSEQ multiplex PCR; TCRdb keeps only in-frame clonotypes and omits some of them. The sample has 200,000 or so clones; roughly 94% are singletons. The origin of this receptor is a man between 45 and 60 years old in good health. V is TRBV5-5 and J is TRBJ1-1; D remains ambiguous. Specimen: blood. The CDR3 spells CASSLVGGLNTEAFF. CDR3 DNA: TGTGCCAGCAGCTTGGTGGGAGGTTTGAACACTGAAGCTTTCTTT. Using reference TRBV5-5 and TRBJ1-1 for the parts outside the CDR3, the full variable domain is DAGVTQSPTHLIKTRGQQVTLRCSPISGHKSVSWYQQVLGQGPQFIFQYYEKEERGRGNFPDRFSARQFPNYSSELNVNALLLGDSALYLCASSLVGGLNTEAFFGQGTRLTVV.